This T cell receptor (beta chain) was recorded in a study of blood T cell repertoires in COVID-19. Study processing details: Estimation of nucleated cell counts was performed using reference gene primer amplification. Sequencing was performed with immunoSEQ multiplex PCR; in TCRdb, only in-frame clones are kept and a portion is missing. For V, J and clone size, that table is used; D and trimming come from the DNA. The table shows over 90,000 clones, with just over 90% occurring only once. Specimen: peripheral blood. The clonotype originates from a man in his fifties with acute or convalescent COVID-19.

The CDR3 spells CASSESIAGPPSGELFF. The CDR3 coding sequence is TGTGCCAGCAGCGAAAGCATAGCGGGACCTCCTTCCGGGGAGCTGTTTTTT. The gene calls are TRBV7-6 and TRBJ2-2; 8 nucleotides agree with TRBD2. The germline V gene encodes CDR1 SGHVS and CDR2 FNYEAQ. The J segment lost 6 bases and the V segment lost 5 bases, leaving 14 bases of the junction unmatched. This CDR3 spans 17 amino acids.